A selection of T cell receptor beta chains follows, all from one sample in a study of shared clonotypes between healthy human individuals. Measured with immunoSEQ multiplex PCR; TCRdb has only the in-frame clones, and not every one. The data show some 2,400,000 clones, approximately 94% seen once. Sequencing was done on a sample of naive CD4+ T cells sorted from blood. These receptors were collected from a man younger than 35 in good health. The CDR3 runs from the conserved cysteine through the conserved F or W. Each record gives: CDR3 protein, CDR3 DNA, CDR3 length, clone size, V gene, J gene, D gene. D genes are given only for firm matches. Expanded clones get a size class; other rows say once, few or many, or leave the size out.

CASSLGTGPNQPQHF,TGTGCCAGCAGTCTTGGGACAGGCCCTAATCAGCCCCAGCATTTT,15,.,TRBV6-5,TRBJ1-5,TRBD1
CASSQEIRDPYEQYF,TGCGCCAGCAGCCAAGAAATTAGGGACCCCTACGAGCAGTACTTC,15,.,TRBV4-1,TRBJ2-7,.
CASSFRLGRTNTGELFF,TGTGCCAGCAGCTTCCGTTTAGGACGCACGAACACCGGGGAGCTGTTTTTT,17,.,TRBV9,TRBJ2-2,.
CAILQPGQGLEQYF,TGTGCCATCCTCCAACCGGGACAGGGGCTCGAGCAGTACTTC,14,.,TRBV10-3,TRBJ2-7,TRBD1
CAWTSGSSLYNEQFF,TGTGCCTGGACTAGCGGGAGTAGTCTCTACAATGAGCAGTTCTTC,15,.,TRBV30,TRBJ2-1,TRBD2
CASSRGLVETQYF,TGTGCCAGCAGCAGGGGTTTGGTAGAGACCCAGTACTTC,13,.,TRBV27,TRBJ2-5,.
CATSPAQLASSYNEQFF,TGTGCCACCAGCCCAGCACAACTAGCGAGCTCCTACAATGAGCAGTTCTTC,17,.,TRBV15,TRBJ2-1,TRBD2
CASSLGLSYEQYF,TGTGCCAGCAGCTTGGGCCTCTCCTACGAGCAGTACTTC,13,.,TRBV7-6,TRBJ2-7,.
CASSSGQESGELFF,TGTGCCAGCAGCTCCGGACAGGAGTCCGGGGAGCTGTTTTTT,14,.,TRBV7-3,TRBJ2-2,TRBD1
CASSQEQGSSYEQYF,TGCGCCAGCAGCCAGGAACAGGGGAGCTCCTACGAGCAGTACTTC,15,.,TRBV4-3,TRBJ2-7,TRBD1
CAWRNTGELFF,TGTGCCTGGAGAAACACCGGGGAGCTGTTTTTT,11,few,TRBV30,TRBJ2-2,.
CASSEGTSSSGNTIYF,TGTGCCAGCAGCGAGGGGACATCAAGCTCTGGAAACACCATATATTTT,16,.,TRBV9,TRBJ1-3,.
CASSDQGRNYEQYF,TGTGCCAGCAGTGACCAGGGACGCAACTACGAGCAGTACTTC,14,.,TRBV25-1,TRBJ2-7,.
CASRTGTGGDQPQHF,TGTGCCAGCAGGACCGGGACAGGGGGTGATCAGCCCCAGCATTTT,15,once,TRBV6-1,TRBJ1-5,TRBD1
CAWGTGSLSEKLFF,TGTGCCTGGGGCACGGGGTCCCTTAGTGAAAAACTGTTTTTT,14,.,TRBV30,TRBJ1-4,.
CASSHGQGRVGEQYF,TGTGCCAGCAGCCATGGACAGGGGCGGGTAGGCGAGCAGTACTTC,15,once,TRBV7-9,TRBJ2-7,TRBD1
CASRFVGGLVTGELFF,TGTGCCAGCAGATTTGTTGGAGGACTAGTAACCGGGGAGCTGTTTTTT,16,once,TRBV7-9,TRBJ2-2,TRBD2
CASSLGGGLWNEQYF,TGTGCCAGCAGCTTGGGAGGCGGCCTATGGAACGAGCAGTACTTC,15,.,TRBV5-6,TRBJ2-7,.
CASSIWTANYGYTF,TGTGCCAGTAGTATATGGACAGCTAACTATGGCTACACCTTC,14,.,TRBV19,TRBJ1-2,.
CASSLYDRGNQPQHF,TGTGCCAGCAGCTTGTACGACAGGGGGAATCAGCCCCAGCATTTT,15,.,TRBV5-6,TRBJ1-5,TRBD1
CASSLEGGSAAQYF,TGTGCCAGCAGCTTAGAAGGGGGGAGTGCGGCCCAGTACTTC,14,.,TRBV7-2,TRBJ2-5,.
CTSSSFGGEQSPEQYF,TGCACCAGCTCTTCCTTCGGGGGGGAACAGTCCCCCGAGCAGTACTTC,16,.,TRBV1,TRBJ2-7,.
CASQGPGMKNCFF,.,13,.,TRBV28,TRBJ1-4,.
CASSYSGPQWAPLHF,TGTGCCAGCAGTTACTCGGGCCCTCAATGGGCACCCCTCCACTTT,15,.,TRBV6-5,TRBJ1-6,.
CASSPGTGGVWPQHF,TGTGCCAGCAGTCCCGGGACAGGGGGCGTGTGGCCCCAGCATTTT,15,once,TRBV27,TRBJ1-5,TRBD1
CASSLYGQDTQYF,TGTGCCAGCAGCTTATACGGACAGGATACGCAGTATTTT,13,.,TRBV5-8,TRBJ2-3,.
CASTTTGAGTEAFF,TGTGCCAGTACCACAACGGGGGCGGGCACTGAAGCTTTCTTT,14,.,TRBV19,TRBJ1-1,.
CASSLDRSSGNTIYF,TGCGCCAGCAGCTTGGATAGGAGCTCTGGAAACACCATATATTTT,15,once,TRBV5-1,TRBJ1-3,.
CASRPVYTPTNEKLFF,TGTGCCAGCAGACCGGTATATACGCCGACTAATGAAAAACTGTTTTTT,16,.,TRBV28,TRBJ1-4,.
CASSLRTSGTYEQYF,TGTGCCAGCAGCTTACGGACTAGCGGTACCTACGAGCAGTACTTC,15,.,TRBV7-9,TRBJ2-7,TRBD2